The T cell receptor beta chain under discussion was sequenced for a study of chemoradiotherapy in HPV16-positive cancers. Overall study context: Functional T-cell assays on a couple of HPV16-positive patients' cells defined candidate HPV-specific clones and common TCR motifs. The study's findings and limits: Candidate HPV-specific clones and E7-related TCR motifs grew in tumor during treatment. For HPV16-positive patients, expanding HPV-responsive T cells associated with longer recurrence-free survival.

The CDR3 is 17 amino acids. Per the germline V gene, CDR1 is SGHVS and CDR2 is FQNEAQ. Unmatched junction bases numbered 9, after V lost 4 bases and J lost 3 bases. Over chemoradiotherapy, repertoires were sampled more than once. As regards this clone: Its antigen remains unidentified.

TCRdb's copy holds only in-frame clones and misses some; the assay was immunoSEQ multiplex PCR. The sample lists about 29,000 clones, around 93% occurring once. The receptor was isolated from a human donor with HPV-associated anogenital cancer. This chain uses TRBV7-8 with TRBJ2-1; 10 bases match TRBD2. Sequencing used blood, obtained from a patient who underwent chemoradiotherapy. The CDR3 coding sequence is TGTGCCAGCAGCTCGGGCGGGACTAGCGACCTCTACAATGAGCAGTTCTTC. This sequence encodes CASSSGGTSDLYNEQFF.